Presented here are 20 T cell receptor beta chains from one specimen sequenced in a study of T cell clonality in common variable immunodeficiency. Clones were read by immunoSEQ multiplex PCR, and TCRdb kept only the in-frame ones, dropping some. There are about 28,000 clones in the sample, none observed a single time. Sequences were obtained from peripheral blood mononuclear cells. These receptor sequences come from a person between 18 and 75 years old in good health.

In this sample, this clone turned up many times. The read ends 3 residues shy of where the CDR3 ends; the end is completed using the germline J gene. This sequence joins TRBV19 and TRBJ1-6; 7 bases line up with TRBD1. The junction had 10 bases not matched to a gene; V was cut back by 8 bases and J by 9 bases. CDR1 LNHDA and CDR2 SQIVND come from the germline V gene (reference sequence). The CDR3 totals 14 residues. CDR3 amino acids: CASGTEPSGSPLHF. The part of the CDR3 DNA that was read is TGTGCCAGTGGGACAGAACCTTCGGGTTCACCC.

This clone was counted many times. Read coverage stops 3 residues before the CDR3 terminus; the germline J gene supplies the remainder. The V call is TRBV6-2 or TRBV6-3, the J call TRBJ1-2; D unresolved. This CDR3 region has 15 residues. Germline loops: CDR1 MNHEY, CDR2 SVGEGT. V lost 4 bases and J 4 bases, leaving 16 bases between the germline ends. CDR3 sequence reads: CASSFPQQTPYGYTF. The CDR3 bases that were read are TGTGCCAGCAGTTTTCCTCAACAGACCCCCTATGGC.

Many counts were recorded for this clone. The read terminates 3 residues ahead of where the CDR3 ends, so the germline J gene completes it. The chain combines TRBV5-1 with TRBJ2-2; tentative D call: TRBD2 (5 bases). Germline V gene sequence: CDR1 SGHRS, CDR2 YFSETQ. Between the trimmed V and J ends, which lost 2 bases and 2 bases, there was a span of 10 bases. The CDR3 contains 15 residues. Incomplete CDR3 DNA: TGCGCCAGCAGCTTTTTCGGGGAAAACACCGGGGAG. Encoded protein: CASSFFGENTGE. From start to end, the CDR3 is CASSFFGENTGELFF.

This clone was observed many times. CDR3 DNA (partial): TGCGCCAGCAGCCCGGGGTCCACAGATACG. Its protein product is CASSPGSTDT. In full, the CDR3 reads CASSPGSTDTQYF. The chain carries TRBV5-1 and TRBJ2-3, with D possibly TRBD2 on 5 matching bases. The read ends 3 residues shy of where the CDR3 ends; the end is completed using the germline J gene. The CDR3 covers 13 residues. Trimming cost V 4 bases and J 2 bases, with 8 bases left between them. The germline gives CDR1 SGHRS, CDR2 YFSETQ.

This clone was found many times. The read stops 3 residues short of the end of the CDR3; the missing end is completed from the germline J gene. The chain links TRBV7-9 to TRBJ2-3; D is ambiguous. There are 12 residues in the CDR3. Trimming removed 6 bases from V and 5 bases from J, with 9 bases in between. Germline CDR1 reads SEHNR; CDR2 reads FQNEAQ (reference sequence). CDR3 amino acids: CASSNPLDTQYF. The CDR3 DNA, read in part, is TGTGCCAGCAGTAATCCCCTAGATACG.

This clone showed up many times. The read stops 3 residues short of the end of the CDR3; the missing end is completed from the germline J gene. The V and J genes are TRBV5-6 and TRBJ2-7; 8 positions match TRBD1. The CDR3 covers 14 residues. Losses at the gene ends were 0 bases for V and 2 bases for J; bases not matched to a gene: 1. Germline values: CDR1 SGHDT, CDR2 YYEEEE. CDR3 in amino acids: CASSLVTGAYEQYF. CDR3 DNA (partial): TGTGCCAGCAGCTTGGTGACAGGGGCCTACGAG.

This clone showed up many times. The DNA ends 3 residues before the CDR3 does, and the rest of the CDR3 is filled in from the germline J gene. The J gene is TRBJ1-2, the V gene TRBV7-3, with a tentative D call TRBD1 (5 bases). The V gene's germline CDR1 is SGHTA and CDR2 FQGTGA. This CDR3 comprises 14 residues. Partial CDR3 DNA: TGTGCCAGCAGCTTAAACCCACAGGCGGAGGGC. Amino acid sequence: CASSLNPQAEG. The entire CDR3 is CASSLNPQAEGYTF.

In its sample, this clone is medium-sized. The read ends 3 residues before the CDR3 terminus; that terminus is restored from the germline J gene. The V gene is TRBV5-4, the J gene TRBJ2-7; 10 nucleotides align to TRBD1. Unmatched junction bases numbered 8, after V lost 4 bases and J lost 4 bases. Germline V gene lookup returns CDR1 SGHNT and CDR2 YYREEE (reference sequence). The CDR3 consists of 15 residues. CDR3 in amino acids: CASSIPGQGIYEQYF. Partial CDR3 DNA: TGTGCCAGCAGCATACCGGGACAGGGGATTTACGAG.

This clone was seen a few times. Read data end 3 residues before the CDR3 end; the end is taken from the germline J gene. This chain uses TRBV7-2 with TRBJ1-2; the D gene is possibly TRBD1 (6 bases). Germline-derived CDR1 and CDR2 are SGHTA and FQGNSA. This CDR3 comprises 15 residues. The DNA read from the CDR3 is TGTGCCAGCAGCCCAGGTGGCGGGGGGCCCTACGAC. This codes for CASSPGGGGPYD. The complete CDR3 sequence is CASSPGGGGPYDYTF.

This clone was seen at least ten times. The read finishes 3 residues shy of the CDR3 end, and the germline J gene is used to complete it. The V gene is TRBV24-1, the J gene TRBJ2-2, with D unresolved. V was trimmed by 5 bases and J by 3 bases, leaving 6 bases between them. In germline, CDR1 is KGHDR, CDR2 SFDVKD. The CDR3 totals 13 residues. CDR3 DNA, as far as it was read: TGTGCCACCAGTGGTCAGTACACCGGGGAG. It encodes CATSGQYTGE. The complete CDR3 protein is CATSGQYTGELFF.

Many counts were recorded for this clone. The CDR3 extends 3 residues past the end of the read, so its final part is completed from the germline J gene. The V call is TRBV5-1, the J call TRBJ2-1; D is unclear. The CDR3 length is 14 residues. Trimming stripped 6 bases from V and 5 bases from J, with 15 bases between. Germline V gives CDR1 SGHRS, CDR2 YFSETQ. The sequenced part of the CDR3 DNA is TGCGCCAGCACCAACCCCGGCGGCCACAATGAG. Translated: CASTNPGGHNE. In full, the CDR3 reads CASTNPGGHNEQFF.

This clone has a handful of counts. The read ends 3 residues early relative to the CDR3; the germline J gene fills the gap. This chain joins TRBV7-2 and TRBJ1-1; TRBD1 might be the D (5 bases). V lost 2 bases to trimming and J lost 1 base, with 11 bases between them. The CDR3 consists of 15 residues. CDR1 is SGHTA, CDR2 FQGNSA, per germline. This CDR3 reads CASSLRGLPNTEAFF. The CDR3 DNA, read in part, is TGTGCCAGCAGCTTACGGGGACTGCCGAACACTGAA.

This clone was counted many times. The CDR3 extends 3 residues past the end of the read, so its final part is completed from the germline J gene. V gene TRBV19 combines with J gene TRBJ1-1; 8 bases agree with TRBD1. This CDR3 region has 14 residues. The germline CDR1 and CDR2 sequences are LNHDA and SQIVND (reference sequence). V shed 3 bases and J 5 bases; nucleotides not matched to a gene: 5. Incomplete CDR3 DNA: TGTGCCAGTAGTATGGACAGGGCTGTGACTGAA. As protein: CASSMDRAVTE. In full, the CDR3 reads CASSMDRAVTEAFF.

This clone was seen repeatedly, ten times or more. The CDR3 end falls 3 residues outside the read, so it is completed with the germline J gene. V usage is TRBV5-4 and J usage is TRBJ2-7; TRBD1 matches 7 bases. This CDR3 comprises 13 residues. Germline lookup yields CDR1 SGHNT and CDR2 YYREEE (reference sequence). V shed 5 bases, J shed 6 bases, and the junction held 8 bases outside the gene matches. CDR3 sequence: CASSLDRAGEQYF. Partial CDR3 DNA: TGTGCCAGCAGTCTCGACAGGGCAGGCGAG.

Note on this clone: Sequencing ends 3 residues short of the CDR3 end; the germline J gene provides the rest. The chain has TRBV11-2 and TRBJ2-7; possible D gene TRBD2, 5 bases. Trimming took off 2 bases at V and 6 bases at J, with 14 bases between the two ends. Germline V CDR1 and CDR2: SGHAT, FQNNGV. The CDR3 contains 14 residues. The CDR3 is CASSLSGPLAEQYF. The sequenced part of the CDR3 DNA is TGTGCCAGCAGCTTATCCGGACCGCTAGCCGAG.

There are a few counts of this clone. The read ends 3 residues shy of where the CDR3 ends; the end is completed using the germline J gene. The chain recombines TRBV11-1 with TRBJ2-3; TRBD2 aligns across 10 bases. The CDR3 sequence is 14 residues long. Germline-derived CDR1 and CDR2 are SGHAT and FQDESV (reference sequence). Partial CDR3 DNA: TGTGCCAGCAGCACCGGACTAGCGGAAGAGACG. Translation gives CASSTGLAEET. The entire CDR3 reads CASSTGLAEETQYF.

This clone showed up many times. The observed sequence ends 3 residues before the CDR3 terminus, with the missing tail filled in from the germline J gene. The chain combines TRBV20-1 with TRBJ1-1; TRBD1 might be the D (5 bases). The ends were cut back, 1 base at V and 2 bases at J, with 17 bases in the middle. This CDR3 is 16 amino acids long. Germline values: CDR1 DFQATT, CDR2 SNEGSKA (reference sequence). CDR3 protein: CSARVLVPGKNTEAFF. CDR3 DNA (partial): TGCAGTGCTAGAGTTCTGGTCCCAGGGAAAAACACTGAA.

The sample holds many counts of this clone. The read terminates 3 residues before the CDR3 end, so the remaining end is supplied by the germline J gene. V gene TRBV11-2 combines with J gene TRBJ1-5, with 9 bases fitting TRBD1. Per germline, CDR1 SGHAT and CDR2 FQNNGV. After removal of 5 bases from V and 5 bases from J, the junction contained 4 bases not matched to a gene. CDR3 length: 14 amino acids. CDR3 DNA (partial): TGTGCCAGCAGCCTTGACAGGGGGGATCAGCCC. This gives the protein CASSLDRGDQP. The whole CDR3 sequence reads CASSLDRGDQPQHF. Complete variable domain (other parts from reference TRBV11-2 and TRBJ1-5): EAGVAQSPRYKIIEKRQSVAFWCNPISGHATLYWYQQILGQGPKLLIQFQNNGVVDDSQLPKDRFSAERLKGVDSTLKIQPAKLEDSAVYLCASSLDRGDQPQHFGDGTRLSIL.

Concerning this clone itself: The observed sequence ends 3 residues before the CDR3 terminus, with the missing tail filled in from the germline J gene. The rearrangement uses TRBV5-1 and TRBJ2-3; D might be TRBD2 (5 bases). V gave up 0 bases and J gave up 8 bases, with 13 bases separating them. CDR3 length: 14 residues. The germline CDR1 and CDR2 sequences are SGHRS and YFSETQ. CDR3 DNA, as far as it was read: TGCGCCAGCAGCTTGGGCTCTCGGGGTGGTACG. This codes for CASSLGSRGGT. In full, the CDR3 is CASSLGSRGGTQYF.

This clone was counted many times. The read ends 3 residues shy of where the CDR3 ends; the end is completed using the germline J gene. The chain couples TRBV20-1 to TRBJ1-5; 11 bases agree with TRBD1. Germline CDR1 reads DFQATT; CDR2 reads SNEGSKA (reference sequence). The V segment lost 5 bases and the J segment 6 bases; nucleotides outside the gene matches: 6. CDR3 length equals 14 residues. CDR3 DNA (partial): TGCAGTGCTCCCGGGACAGGGGGATCTCAGCCC. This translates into CSAPGTGGSQP. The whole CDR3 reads CSAPGTGGSQPQHF.